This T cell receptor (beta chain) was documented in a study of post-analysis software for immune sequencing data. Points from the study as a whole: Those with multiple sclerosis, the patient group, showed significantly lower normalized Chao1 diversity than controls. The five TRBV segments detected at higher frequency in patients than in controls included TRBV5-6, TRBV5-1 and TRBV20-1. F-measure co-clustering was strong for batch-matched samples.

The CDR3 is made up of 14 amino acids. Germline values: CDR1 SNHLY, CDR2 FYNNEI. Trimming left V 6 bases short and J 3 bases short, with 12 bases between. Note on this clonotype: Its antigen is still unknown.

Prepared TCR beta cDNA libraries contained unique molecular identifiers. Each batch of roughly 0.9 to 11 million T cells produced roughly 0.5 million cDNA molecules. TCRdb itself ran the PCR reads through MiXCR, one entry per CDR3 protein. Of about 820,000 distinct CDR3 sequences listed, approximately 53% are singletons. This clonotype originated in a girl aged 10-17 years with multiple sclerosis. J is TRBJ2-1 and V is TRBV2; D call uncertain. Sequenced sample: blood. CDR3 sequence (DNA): TGTGCCAGCAGCCCCCCGCTTGTCTACAATGAGCAGTTCTTC. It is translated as CASSPPLVYNEQFF. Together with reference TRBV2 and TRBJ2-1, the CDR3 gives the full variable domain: EPEVTQTPSHQVTQMGQEVILRCVPISNHLYFYWYRQILGQKVEFLVSFYNNEISEKSEIFDDQFSVERPDGSNFTLKIRSTKLEDSAMYFCASSPPLVYNEQFFGPGTRLTVL.